Listed here are 10 T cell receptor beta chains from one sample, sequenced in a study of cytomegalovirus exposure and HLA in healthy donors. The PCR contained 60 Vbeta and 13 Jbeta primers. Clones were sequenced by immunoSEQ multiplex PCR, and TCRdb holds only the in-frame ones, with some missing. Its table lists some 76,000 clones. Sequencing was done on a sample of PBMCs. All receptors come from a man aged 35 to 55 in good health and CMV-seronegative.

The chain carries TRBV7-2 and TRBJ2-1, with a weak D call TRBD2 (6 bases). Looked up from germline, CDR1 is SGHTA and CDR2 is FQGNSA. The germline V and J ends were trimmed by 2 bases and 4 bases, with 24 bases remaining between them. The CDR3 totals 19 residues. CDR3 sequence reads: CASSLSPYRDSARYNEQFF. The CDR3 bases are TGTGCCAGCAGCTTATCCCCTTACCGGGACTCCGCCAGATACAATGAGCAGTTCTTC.

V is TRBV9 and J is TRBJ1-2, with D hard to call. The CDR3 runs 13 residues. Germline assignment: CDR1 SGDLS and CDR2 YYNGEE. The V and J ends lost 3 bases and 8 bases respectively, with 14 bases between them. The DNA of the CDR3 is TGTGCCAGCAGCGCCCACCGCCTGGGCGGCTACACCTTC. Translating it yields CASSAHRLGGYTF.

The CDR3 bases are TGCGCCAGCAGTGAGGCGTGGAATGAGCAGTTCTTC. Translated: CASSEAWNEQFF. The chain has TRBV10-1 and TRBJ2-1, with no clear D. Germline CDR1 reads WNHNN; CDR2 reads SYGVQD (reference sequence). The CDR3 runs 12 residues. Trimming removed 2 bases from V and 7 bases from J, with 6 bases in between.

J is TRBJ2-2 and V is TRBV5-1, with TRBD1 matching over 9 bases. The CDR3 extends over 19 amino acids. V lost 4 bases, J lost 6 bases, and 19 bases stayed unmatched. Per the germline V gene, CDR1 is SGHRS and CDR2 is YFSETQ. CDR3 sequence: CASSPGTGRRVWSPGELFF. The CDR3 DNA follows: TGCGCCAGCAGCCCCGGGACAGGGAGGCGGGTTTGGAGCCCCGGGGAGCTGTTTTTT.

The V call is TRBV2, the J call TRBJ2-1, with 8 positions matching TRBD2. The V gene's germline CDR1 is SNHLY and CDR2 FYNNEI. The CDR3 covers 15 residues. Trimming took 4 bases from V and 6 from J; bases not matched to a gene: 8. This CDR3 reads CASSGLGTRANEQFF. CDR3 coding DNA: TGTGCCAGCAGTGGTCTGGGGACTAGAGCCAATGAGCAGTTCTTC.

The gene calls are TRBV9 and TRBJ1-2, with TRBD1 matching over 7 bases. Germline loops: CDR1 SGDLS, CDR2 YYNGEE. The CDR3 sequence is 16 residues long. V lost 0 bases and J lost 1; bases outside the gene matches: 6. The CDR3 DNA reads TGTGCCAGCAGCGTAGATCAGGGGGTTCGTAACTATGGCTACACCTTC. Translated, it gives CASSVDQGVRNYGYTF.

The gene calls are TRBV4-1 and TRBJ1-1; 7 bases match TRBD1. The J segment lost 5 bases and the V segment lost 1 base, leaving 10 bases of the junction unmatched. This CDR3 comprises 16 residues. The V gene's germline CDR1 is MGHRA and CDR2 YSYEKL. For the CDR3, the DNA is TGCGCCAGCAGCCAAGCTTTAGGCAGGGGGACAACTGAAGCTTTCTTT. It specifies CASSQALGRGTTEAFF.

Written as DNA, the CDR3 is TGTGCCATCAGTGAGTCAGACTTTCAAGAGACCCAGTACTTC. This codes for CAISESDFQETQYF. The chain uses TRBV10-3 and TRBJ2-5; D remains ambiguous. This CDR3 is built from 14 residues. Trimming shortened V by 0 bases and J by 2 bases, and 7 bases separated the two germline ends. Germline assignment: CDR1 ENHRY and CDR2 SYGVKD.

The gene calls are TRBV7-2 and TRBJ2-4, with a tentative D call TRBD1 (6 bases). The germline V gene has CDR1 SGHTA and CDR2 FQGNSA. The V and J ends lost 4 bases and 10 bases respectively, with 17 bases between them. The CDR3 extends over 14 amino acids. This chain's CDR3 is CASSSTGTVLIQYF. The DNA for the CDR3 is TGTGCCAGCAGCTCAACAGGGACGGTATTAATTCAGTACTTC.

This rearrangement joins TRBV28 to TRBJ1-5; TRBD1 might be the D (5 bases). The V and J ends lost 5 bases and 10 bases respectively, with 24 bases between them. There are 16 residues in the CDR3. Germline values: CDR1 MDHEN, CDR2 SYDVKM. The CDR3 DNA is TGTGCCAGCAGTCGCCGCACGGGGGAGCTTTTCGGTCCCCAGCATTTT. Amino acids: CASSRRTGELFGPQHF. Filled out from reference TRBV28 and TRBJ1-5, the complete variable domain reads DVKVTQSSRYLVKRTGEKVFLECVQDMDHENMFWYRQDPGLGLRLIYFSYDVKMKEKGDIPEGYSVSREKKERFSLILESASTNQTSMYLCASSRRTGELFGPQHFGDGTRLSIL.